One T cell receptor beta chain is described in this entry. Its antigen is as yet unknown. This specimen belongs to a study of T-cell memory formation after mild COVID-19. General study results and limits: Most CD4+ clones that shrank were in CM and EM, while CD8+ ones turned up in EMRA.

MiXCR, applied by TCRdb to the 5' RACE reads, yields one record per CDR3 protein. In the table there are about 470,000 distinct CDR3 sequences, around 25% of which are singletons. Sequenced material: PBMCs or a T cell subset sorted from them (not recorded which). The TCR originated in an adult woman who had mild COVID-19 (a few samples of this study predate the infection). Cell type and time point are not known.

CDR3: CSAREQGQETQYF. CDR3 nucleotides: TGCAGTGCTAGAGAACAGGGCCAAGAGACCCAGTACTTC. This sequence joins TRBV20-1 and TRBJ2-5; possibly TRBD1 for D (6 bases). The length of the CDR3 is 13 residues. Germline assignment: CDR1 DFQATT and CDR2 SNEGSKA (reference sequence). V shed 0 bases and J shed 1 base, with 6 bases lying between them.